One and the same sample provided the 8 T cell receptor beta chains below, sequenced in a study of blood T cell repertoires in COVID-19. Repertoires were generated with immunoSEQ multiplex PCR, while TCRdb's copy carries only in-frame clones and drops some. The sample records about 130,000 clones, around 82% being singletons. Sequences were obtained from peripheral blood. Source of these receptors: a man aged 25-45 years with COVID-19, enrolled during active disease.

The CDR3 nucleotides are TGCGCCAGCAGCCAAGGCCAGGGGCCCTATGGCTACACCTTC. Its protein is CASSQGQGPYGYTF. The rearrangement joins TRBV4-1 to TRBJ1-2, with D perhaps TRBD1 (6 bases). The V end lost 1 base, the J end lost 4 bases, and 10 bases lay between the germline ends. CDR1 MGHRA and CDR2 YSYEKL come from the germline V gene. The CDR3 is made up of 14 amino acids.

This clone occurred a few times. This chain uses TRBV7-9 with TRBJ2-1, with D possibly matching TRBD1 (7 bases). Germline values: CDR1 SEHNR, CDR2 FQNEAQ (reference sequence). V lost 2 bases to trimming and J lost 3 bases, with 20 bases between them. This CDR3 region has 18 residues. This CDR3 reads CASSLTFRQGGNYNEQFF. CDR3 sequence (DNA): TGTGCCAGCAGCTTAACGTTTCGGCAGGGGGGCAACTACAATGAGCAGTTCTTC.

The chain employs TRBV4-1 and TRBJ2-7; D might be TRBD2 (6 bases). V was cut by 4 bases and J by 6 bases, with 10 bases left in between. CDR1 MGHRA and CDR2 YSYEKL come from the germline V gene. The CDR3 consists of 12 residues. DNA of the CDR3: TGCGCCAGCAGCCCCCGGGGGTTCGAGCAGTACTTC. Its protein is CASSPRGFEQYF.

The chain is built from TRBV11-2 and TRBJ2-5, with D maybe TRBD1 (6 bases). The CDR3 has 16 amino acids. Per the germline V gene, CDR1 is SGHAT and CDR2 is FQNNGV. Trimming took 3 bases from V and 5 from J, leaving 19 bases between them. The CDR3 reads CASSFTSRGMGETQYF. In nucleotides, the CDR3 is TGTGCCAGCAGCTTCACATCCAGGGGCATGGGGGAGACCCAGTACTTC.

The DNA of the CDR3 is TGTGCCACCAGTGACCCTGGACAGGGGGACTACACCGGGGAGCTGTTTTTT. Protein sequence: CATSDPGQGDYTGELFF. This chain joins TRBV24-1 and TRBJ2-2; the match to TRBD1 covers 10 bases. Trimming at V came to 4 bases and at J to 3 bases, leaving 7 bases not matched to a gene. The germline V gene has CDR1 KGHDR and CDR2 SFDVKD. The CDR3 extends over 17 amino acids.

The genes are TRBV5-1 and TRBJ2-1; maybe TRBD2 (6 bases). Germline V gives CDR1 SGHRS, CDR2 YFSETQ. This CDR3 comprises 15 residues. V was clipped by 2 bases and J by 6 bases, with 15 bases between them. CDR3 bases: TGCGCCAGCAGCTTAGGGACTCTCAACACCAATGAGCAGTTCTTC. Translating gives CASSLGTLNTNEQFF.

V and J are TRBV27 and TRBJ1-4; maybe TRBD1 (6 bases). V was shortened by 11 bases and J by 3 bases, with 16 bases between the two germline ends. Germline CDR1 reads MNHEY; CDR2 reads SMNVEV (reference sequence). CDR3 length: 14 amino acids. CDR3 coding DNA: TGTGCCGCTCCACGGGGGGCGGCTAATGAAAAACTGTTTTTT. Translation: CAAPRGAANEKLFF.

The CDR3 loop reads CASSSTDRAYNEQFF. The CDR3 DNA sequence: TGTGCCAGCAGCTCGACAGACAGAGCTTACAATGAGCAGTTCTTC. The rearrangement uses TRBV7-8 and TRBJ2-1; maybe TRBD1 (5 bases). V was pared by 4 bases and J by 4 bases, with 14 bases between. This CDR3 spans 15 amino acids. Germline V gives CDR1 SGHVS, CDR2 FQNEAQ.